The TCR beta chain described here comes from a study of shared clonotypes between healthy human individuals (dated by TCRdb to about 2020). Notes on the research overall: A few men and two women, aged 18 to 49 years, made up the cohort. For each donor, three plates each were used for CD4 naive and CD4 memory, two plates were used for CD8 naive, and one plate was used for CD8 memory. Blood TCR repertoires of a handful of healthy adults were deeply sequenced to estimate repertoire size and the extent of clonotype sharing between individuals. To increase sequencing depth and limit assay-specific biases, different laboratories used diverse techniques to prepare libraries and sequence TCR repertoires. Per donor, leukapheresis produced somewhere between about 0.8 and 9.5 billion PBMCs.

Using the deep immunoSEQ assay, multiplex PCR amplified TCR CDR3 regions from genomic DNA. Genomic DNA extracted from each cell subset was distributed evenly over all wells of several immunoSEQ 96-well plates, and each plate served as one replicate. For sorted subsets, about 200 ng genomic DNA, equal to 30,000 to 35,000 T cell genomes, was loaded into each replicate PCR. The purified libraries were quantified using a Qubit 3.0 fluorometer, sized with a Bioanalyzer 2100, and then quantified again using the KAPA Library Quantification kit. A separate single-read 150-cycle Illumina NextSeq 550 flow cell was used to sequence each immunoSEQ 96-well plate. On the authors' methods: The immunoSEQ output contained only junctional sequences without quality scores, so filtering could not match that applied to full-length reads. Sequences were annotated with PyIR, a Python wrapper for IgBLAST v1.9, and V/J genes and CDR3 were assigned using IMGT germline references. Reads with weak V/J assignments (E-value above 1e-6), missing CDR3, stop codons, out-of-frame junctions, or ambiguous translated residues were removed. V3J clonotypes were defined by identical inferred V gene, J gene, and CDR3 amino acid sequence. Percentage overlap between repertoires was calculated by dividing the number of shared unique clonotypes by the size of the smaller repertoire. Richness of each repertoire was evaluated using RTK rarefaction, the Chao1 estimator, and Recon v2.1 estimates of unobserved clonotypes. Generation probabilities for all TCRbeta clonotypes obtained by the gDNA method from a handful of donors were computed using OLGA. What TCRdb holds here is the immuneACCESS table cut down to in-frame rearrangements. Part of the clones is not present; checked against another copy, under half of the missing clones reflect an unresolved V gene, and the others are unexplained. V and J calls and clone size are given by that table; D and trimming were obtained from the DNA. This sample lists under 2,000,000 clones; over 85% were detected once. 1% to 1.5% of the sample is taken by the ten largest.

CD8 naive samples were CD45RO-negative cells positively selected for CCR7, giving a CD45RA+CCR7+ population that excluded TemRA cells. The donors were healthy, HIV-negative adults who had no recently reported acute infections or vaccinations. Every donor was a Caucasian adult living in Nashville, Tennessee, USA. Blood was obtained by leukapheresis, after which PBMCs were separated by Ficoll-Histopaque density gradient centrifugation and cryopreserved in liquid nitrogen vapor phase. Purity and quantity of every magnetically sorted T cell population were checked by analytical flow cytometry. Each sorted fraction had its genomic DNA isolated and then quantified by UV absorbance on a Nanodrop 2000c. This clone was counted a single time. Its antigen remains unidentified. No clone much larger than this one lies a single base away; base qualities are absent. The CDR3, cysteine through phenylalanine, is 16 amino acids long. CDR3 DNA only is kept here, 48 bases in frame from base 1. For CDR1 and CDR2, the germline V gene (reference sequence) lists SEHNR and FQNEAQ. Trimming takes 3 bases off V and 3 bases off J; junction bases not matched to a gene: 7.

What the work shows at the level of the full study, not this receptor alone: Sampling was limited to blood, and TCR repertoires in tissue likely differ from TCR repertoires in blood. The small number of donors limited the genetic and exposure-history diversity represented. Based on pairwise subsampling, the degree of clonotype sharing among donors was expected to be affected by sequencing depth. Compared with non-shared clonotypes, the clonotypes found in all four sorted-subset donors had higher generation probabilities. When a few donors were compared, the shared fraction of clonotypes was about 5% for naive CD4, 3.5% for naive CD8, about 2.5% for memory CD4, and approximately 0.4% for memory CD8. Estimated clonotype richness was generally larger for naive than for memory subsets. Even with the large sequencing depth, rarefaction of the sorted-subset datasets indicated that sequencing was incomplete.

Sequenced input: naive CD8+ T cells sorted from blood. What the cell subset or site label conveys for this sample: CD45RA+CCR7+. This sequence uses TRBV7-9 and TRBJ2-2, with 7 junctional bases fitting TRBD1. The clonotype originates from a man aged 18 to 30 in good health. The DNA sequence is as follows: TGTGCCAGCAGCTTGGGGGACAGCGGATACACCGGGGAGCTGTTTTTT. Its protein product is CASSLGDSGYTGELFF.